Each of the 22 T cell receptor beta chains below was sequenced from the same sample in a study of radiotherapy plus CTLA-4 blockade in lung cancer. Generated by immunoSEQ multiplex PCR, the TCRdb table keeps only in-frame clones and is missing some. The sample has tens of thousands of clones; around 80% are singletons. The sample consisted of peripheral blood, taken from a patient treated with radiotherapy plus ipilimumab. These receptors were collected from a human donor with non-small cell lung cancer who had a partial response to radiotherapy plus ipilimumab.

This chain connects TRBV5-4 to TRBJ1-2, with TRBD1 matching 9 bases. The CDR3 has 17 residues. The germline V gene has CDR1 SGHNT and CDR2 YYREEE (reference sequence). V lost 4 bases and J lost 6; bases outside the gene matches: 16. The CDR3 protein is CASSIPGQGGAENGYTF. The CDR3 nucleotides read TGTGCCAGCAGCATCCCGGGACAGGGAGGAGCGGAGAATGGCTACACCTTC.

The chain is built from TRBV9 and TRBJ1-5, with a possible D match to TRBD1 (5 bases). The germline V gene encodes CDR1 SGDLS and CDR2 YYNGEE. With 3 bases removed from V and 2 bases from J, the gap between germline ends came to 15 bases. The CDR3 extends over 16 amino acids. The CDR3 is CASSGGLFRCNQPQHF. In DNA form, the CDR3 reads TGTGCCAGCAGCGGGGGCTTATTCCGATGCAATCAGCCCCAGCATTTT.

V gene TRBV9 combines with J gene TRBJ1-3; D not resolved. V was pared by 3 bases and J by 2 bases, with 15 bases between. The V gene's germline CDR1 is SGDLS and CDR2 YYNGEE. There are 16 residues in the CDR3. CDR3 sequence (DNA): TGTGCCAGCAGCGGAGCTTTGGGAGGGACTGGAAACACCATATATTTT. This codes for CASSGALGGTGNTIYF.

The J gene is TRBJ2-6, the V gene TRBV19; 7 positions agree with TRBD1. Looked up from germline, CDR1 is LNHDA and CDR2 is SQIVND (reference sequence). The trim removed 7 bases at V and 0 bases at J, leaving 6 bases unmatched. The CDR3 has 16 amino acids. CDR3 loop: CASNRQGSSGANVLTF. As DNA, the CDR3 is TGTGCCAGTAACCGACAGGGTTCCTCTGGGGCCAACGTCCTGACTTTC.

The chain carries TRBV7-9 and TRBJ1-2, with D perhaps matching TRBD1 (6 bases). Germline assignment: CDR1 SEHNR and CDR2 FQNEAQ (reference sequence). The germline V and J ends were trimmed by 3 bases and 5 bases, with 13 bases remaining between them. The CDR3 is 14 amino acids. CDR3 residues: CASSFGGAPYGYTF. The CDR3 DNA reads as TGTGCCAGCAGCTTCGGGGGGGCTCCTTATGGCTACACCTTC.

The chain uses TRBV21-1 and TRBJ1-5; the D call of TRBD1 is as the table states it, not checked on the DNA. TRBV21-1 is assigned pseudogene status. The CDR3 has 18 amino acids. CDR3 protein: CASSKALDKPHSNQPQHF. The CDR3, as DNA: TGTGCCAGCAGCAAAGCCCTGGACAAACCACATAGCAATCAGCCCCAGCATTTT.

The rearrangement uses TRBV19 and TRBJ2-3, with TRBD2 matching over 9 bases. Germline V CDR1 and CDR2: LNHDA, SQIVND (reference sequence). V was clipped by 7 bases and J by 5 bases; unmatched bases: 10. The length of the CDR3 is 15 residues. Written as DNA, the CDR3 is TGTGCCAGTAACGTTCAGCGGGGGGCCATAGATACGCAGTATTTT. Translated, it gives CASNVQRGAIDTQYF.

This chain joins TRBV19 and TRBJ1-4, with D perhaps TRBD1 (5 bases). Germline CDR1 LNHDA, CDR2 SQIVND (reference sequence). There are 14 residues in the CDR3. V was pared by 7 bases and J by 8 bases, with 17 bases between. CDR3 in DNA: TGTGCCAGTACCGCTGGCAGGGAAAGAGAAAAACTGTTTTTT. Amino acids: CASTAGREREKLFF. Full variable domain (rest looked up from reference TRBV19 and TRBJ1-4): DGGITQSPKYLFRKEGQNVTLSCEQNLNHDAMYWYRQDPGQGLRLIYYSQIVNDFQKGDIAEGYSVSREKKESFPLTVTSAQKNPTAFYLCASTAGREREKLFFGSGTQLSVL.

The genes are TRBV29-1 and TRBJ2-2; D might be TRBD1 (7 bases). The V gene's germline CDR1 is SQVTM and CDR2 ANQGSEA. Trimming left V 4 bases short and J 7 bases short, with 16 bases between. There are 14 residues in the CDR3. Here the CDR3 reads CSVGRGEDGGELFF. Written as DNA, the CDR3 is TGCAGCGTTGGCAGGGGGGAGGACGGCGGGGAGCTGTTTTTT.

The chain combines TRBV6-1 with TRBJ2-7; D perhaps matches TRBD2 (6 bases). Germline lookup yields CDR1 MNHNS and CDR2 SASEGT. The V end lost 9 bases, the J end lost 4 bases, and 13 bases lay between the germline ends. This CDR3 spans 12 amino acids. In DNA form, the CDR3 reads TGTGCCAGTTCCGGAGGGGTTTACGAGCAGTACTTC. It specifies CASSGGVYEQYF.

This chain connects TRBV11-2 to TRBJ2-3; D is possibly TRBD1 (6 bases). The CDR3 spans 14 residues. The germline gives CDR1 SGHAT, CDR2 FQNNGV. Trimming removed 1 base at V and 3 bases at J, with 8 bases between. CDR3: CASSLGQGTDTQYF. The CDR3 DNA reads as TGTGCCAGCAGCTTAGGGCAGGGGACAGATACGCAGTATTTT.

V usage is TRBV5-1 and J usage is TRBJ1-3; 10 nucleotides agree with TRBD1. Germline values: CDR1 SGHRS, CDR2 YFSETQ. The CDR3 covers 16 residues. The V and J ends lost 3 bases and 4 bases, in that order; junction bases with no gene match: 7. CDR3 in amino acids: CASSYGTGVLGNTIYF. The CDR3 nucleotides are TGCGCCAGCAGCTACGGGACAGGGGTATTAGGAAACACCATATATTTT.

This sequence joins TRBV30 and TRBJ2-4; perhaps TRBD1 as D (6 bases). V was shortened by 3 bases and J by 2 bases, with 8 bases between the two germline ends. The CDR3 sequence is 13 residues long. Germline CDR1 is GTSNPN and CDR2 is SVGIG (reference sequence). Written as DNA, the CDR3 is TGTGCCTGGAGCCGGGACACCAAAAACATTCAGTACTTC. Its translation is CAWSRDTKNIQYF. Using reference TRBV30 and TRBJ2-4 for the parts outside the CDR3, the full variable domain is SQTIHQWPATLVQPVGSPLSLECTVEGTSNPNLYWYRQAAGRGLQLLFYSVGIGQISSEVPQNLSASRPQDRQFILSSKKLLLSDSGFYLCAWSRDTKNIQYFGAGTRLSVL.

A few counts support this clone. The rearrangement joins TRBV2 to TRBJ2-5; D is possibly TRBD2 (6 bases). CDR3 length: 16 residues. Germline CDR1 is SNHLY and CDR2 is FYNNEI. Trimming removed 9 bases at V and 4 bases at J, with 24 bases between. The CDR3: CASRGGTRVRGETQYF. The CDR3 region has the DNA TGTGCCAGTCGGGGCGGGACTCGAGTTCGCGGAGAGACCCAGTACTTC.

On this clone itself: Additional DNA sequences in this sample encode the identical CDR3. For the CDR3, the DNA is TGTGCCAGCAGCGTAGGGGGGCGGGAGACCCAGTACTTC. Translated: CASSVGGRETQYF. The gene calls are TRBV9 and TRBJ2-5; D might be TRBD1 (6 bases). The germline V gene encodes CDR1 SGDLS and CDR2 YYNGEE. V was shortened by 0 bases and J by 5 bases, with 8 bases between the two germline ends. The CDR3 has 13 amino acids.

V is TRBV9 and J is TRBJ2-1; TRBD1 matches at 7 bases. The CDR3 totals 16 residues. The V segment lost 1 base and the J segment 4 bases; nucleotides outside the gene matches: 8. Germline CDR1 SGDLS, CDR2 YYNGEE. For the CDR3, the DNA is TGTGCCAGCAGCGTAACCGGACAGGTTCTATACAATGAGCAGTTCTTC. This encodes CASSVTGQVLYNEQFF.

The CDR3 sequence: CASSPRYEQYF. The CDR3 nucleotides are TGTGCCAGCAGCCCCAGGTACGAGCAGTACTTC. This rearrangement joins TRBV5-8 to TRBJ2-7; D is unclear. Trimming pared 4 bases from V and 4 bases from J, leaving 6 bases between. This CDR3 has 11 amino acids. Germline lookup yields CDR1 SGHTS and CDR2 YDEGEE.

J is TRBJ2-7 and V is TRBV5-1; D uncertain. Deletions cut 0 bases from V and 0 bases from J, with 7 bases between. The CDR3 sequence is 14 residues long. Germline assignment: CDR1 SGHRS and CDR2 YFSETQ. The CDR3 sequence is CASSLGTVSYEQYF. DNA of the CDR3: TGCGCCAGCAGCTTGGGAACAGTCTCCTACGAGCAGTACTTC.

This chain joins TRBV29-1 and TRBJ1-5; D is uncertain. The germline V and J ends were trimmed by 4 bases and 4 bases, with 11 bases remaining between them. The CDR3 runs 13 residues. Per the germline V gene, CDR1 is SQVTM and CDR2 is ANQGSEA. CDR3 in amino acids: CSVVLGPNQPQHF. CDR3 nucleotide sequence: TGCAGCGTTGTTCTCGGTCCGAATCAGCCCCAGCATTTT.

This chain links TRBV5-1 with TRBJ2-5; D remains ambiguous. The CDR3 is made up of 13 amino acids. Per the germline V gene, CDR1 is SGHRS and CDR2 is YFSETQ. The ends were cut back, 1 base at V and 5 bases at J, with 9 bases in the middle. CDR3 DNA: TGCGCCAGCAGCTTGTCCCCAGCGGAGACCCAGTACTTC. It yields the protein CASSLSPAETQYF.

The CDR3 region is CASSLDGVTGFTGELFF. DNA for the CDR3: TGTGCCAGCAGCTTAGACGGTGTGACAGGGTTCACCGGGGAGCTGTTTTTT. This chain connects TRBV7-9 to TRBJ2-2; 7 bases line up with TRBD1. Trimming at V came to 1 base and at J to 4 bases, leaving 9 bases not matched to a gene. The CDR3 contains 17 residues. The germline V gene has CDR1 SEHNR and CDR2 FQNEAQ (reference sequence).

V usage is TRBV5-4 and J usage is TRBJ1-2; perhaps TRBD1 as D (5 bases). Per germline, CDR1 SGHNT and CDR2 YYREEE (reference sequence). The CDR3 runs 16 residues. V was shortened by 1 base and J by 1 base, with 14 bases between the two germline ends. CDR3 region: CASSLLGQGGNYGYTF. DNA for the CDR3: TGTGCCAGCAGCTTGTTGGGTCAGGGAGGTAACTATGGCTACACCTTC. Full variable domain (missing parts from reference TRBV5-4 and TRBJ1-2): ETGVTQSPTHLIKTRGQQVTLRCSSQSGHNTVSWYQQALGQGPQFIFQYYREEENGRGNFPPRFSGLQFPNYSSELNVNALELDDSALYLCASSLLGQGGNYGYTFGSGTRLTVV.